The sequence of this T cell receptor beta chain was determined in a study of T cells in Graves' hyperthyroidism and ophthalmopathy. Regions amplified from RNA transcripts were the TCR beta CDR3 regions. A first-round RT-PCR of the TCR CDR3 used the HTBI primer set. One entry per CDR3 protein, called by TCRdb with MiXCR from the multiplex PCR reads. The sample holds about 480,000 distinct CDR3 sequences; about 20% are singletons and the top ten take approximately 54%. Trimming took 6 bases from V and 0 from J, leaving 11 bases between them. CDR1 is DFQATT, CDR2 SNEGSKA, per germline (reference sequence). The CDR3 totals 13 residues. The table lists this clonotype with many counts.

The sequencing input was blood. The chain recombines TRBV20-1 with TRBJ1-1; D may be TRBD1 (6 bases). The clonotype was recovered from a woman in her 70s with Graves' ophthalmopathy. The CDR3 nucleotides read TGCAGTGCATACAGACAGGTGAACACTGAAGCTTTCTTT. Amino acid sequence: CSAYRQVNTEAFF.